Listed here are 28 T cell receptor beta chains from one sample, sequenced in a study of blood T cells in healthy people across ages. PCR was performed a second time for roughly 7 to 11 cycles using a sample-barcoded 5' primer and a J-beta primer mix. TCRdb analysed the 5' RACE reads with MiXCR anew, one entry per CDR3 protein. Among roughly 1,100,000 distinct CDR3 sequences listed, 20% to 25% were seen once. These data were also reused for a study on T cells of mothers and their children.

Sequences were obtained from blood. The receptors here all came from a girl aged 2 to 9 in good health.

The chain uses TRBV4-2 and TRBJ1-4; no clear D gene. The germline gives CDR1 LGHNA, CDR2 YNFKEQ. The CDR3 has 17 amino acids. V lost 0 bases and J 0 bases, leaving 11 bases between the germline ends. In DNA form, the CDR3 reads TGTGCCAGCAGCCAAGAGGTACCGACTGCAACTAATGAAAAACTGTTTTTT. This gives the protein CASSQEVPTATNEKLFF.

As concerns this clonotype: The junction differs from germline at one of its ends, possibly a read error. The V and J genes are TRBV7-2 and TRBJ1-2, with D possibly TRBD1 on 5 matching bases. The CDR3 is 13 residues long. Germline V gene lookup returns CDR1 SGHTA and CDR2 FQGNSA. CDR3 coding DNA: TGTGCCAGCAGCTTCCCCAGGGAGATGGCAGGGTCCTTC. Translation gives CASSFPREMAGSF.

The J gene is TRBJ2-5, the V gene TRBV20-1; 16 nucleotides agree with TRBD2. The J call may be mistaken, given a closer DNA end match to TRBJ2-1. CDR3 length equals 17 residues. Germline loops: CDR1 DFQATT, CDR2 SNEGSKA (reference sequence). CDR3 DNA sequence: TGCAGTGCTAGGTCGGGGACTAGCGGGAGGGCCAACAATGAGCAGTTCTTC. Encoded protein: CSARSGTSGRANNEQFF.

This sequence joins TRBV2 and TRBJ2-4; tentative D call: TRBD2 (5 bases). Germline V gives CDR1 SNHLY, CDR2 FYNNEI. Trimming removed 4 bases at V and 0 bases at J, with 10 bases between. CDR3 length: 15 amino acids. The CDR3 spells CASSVEAGAKNIQYF. The CDR3 nucleotides read TGTGCCAGCAGTGTTGAGGCGGGAGCCAAAAACATTCAGTACTTC.

This chain links TRBV6-6 with TRBJ1-2; D is unresolved. The germline V gene has CDR1 MNHNY and CDR2 SVGAGI (reference sequence). The CDR3 spans 14 residues. The ends were cut back, 1 base at V and 8 bases at J, with 14 bases in the middle. DNA of the CDR3: TGTGCCAGCAGTTACTTTAGCCGGGAGGGAGGCTACACCTTC. This translates into CASSYFSREGGYTF.

This clonotype was detected a few times. V and J are TRBV7-9 and TRBJ1-3; D remains ambiguous. Germline V CDR1 and CDR2: SEHNR, FQNEAQ (reference sequence). This CDR3 is built from 14 residues. Trimming shortened V by 1 base and J by 6 bases, and 10 bases separated the two germline ends. CDR3 sequence (DNA): TGTGCCAGCAGCTTAGAAGGGTTCGAAAACACCATATATTTT. Translation: CASSLEGFENTIYF.

With respect to this clonotype: One junction end does not reproduce the germline sequence, and a read error may be involved. The CDR3 sequence is CASSYGTDTEAFF. The CDR3, as DNA: TGTGCTAGCAGCTACGGGACAGACACTGAAGCTTTCTTT. V gene TRBV7-7 combines with J gene TRBJ1-1; 7 bases are shared with TRBD1. The CDR3 is 13 residues long. Germline V gene data show CDR1 as SSHAT and CDR2 as FNYEAQ (reference sequence). The whole variable domain, remainder taken from reference TRBV7-7 and TRBJ1-1, is GAGVSQSPRYKVTKRGQDVTLRCDPISSHATLYWYQQALGQGPEFLTYFNYEAQPDKSGLPSDRFSAERPEGSISTLTIQRTEQRDSAMYRCASSYGTDTEAFFGQGTRLTVV.

The CDR3 DNA follows: TGTGCCACCAGTGATCTATATAGCGGGGCCTCCACAGATACGCAGTATTTT. Residues: CATSDLYSGASTDTQYF. The gene calls are TRBV24-1 and TRBJ2-3, with 8 nucleotides matching TRBD2. CDR3 length: 17 residues. J was trimmed by 2 bases and V by 3 bases; bases with no gene match: 9. CDR1 and CDR2 from the germline V gene are KGHDR and SFDVKD.

This clonotype was counted only a few times. The chain recombines TRBV6-5 with TRBJ1-2; no clear D gene. The ends were cut back, 6 bases at V and 5 bases at J, with 4 bases in the middle. The CDR3 has 10 residues. Germline V gene sequence: CDR1 MNHEY, CDR2 SVGAGI. CDR3 loop: CASRDYGYTF. Here the CDR3 DNA reads TGTGCCAGCAGGGATTATGGCTACACCTTC.

As concerns this clonotype: The junction departs from the called germline gene at one end, perhaps through a read error. The V call is TRBV11-1, the J call TRBJ2-5; D unresolved. CDR3 length: 14 amino acids. The V gene's germline CDR1 is SGHAT and CDR2 FQDESV (reference sequence). This chain's CDR3 is CASSLLESSNEQCF. The CDR3 nucleotides are TGTGCCAGCAGCCTACTGGAGTCTTCCAACGAGCAGTGCTTC. The complete variable domain, with remaining parts taken from reference TRBV11-1 and TRBJ2-5, reads EAEVAQSPRYKITEKSQAVAFWCDPISGHATLYWYRQILGQGPELLVQFQDESVVDDSQLPKDRFSAERLKGVDSTLKIQPAELGDSAMYLCASSLLESSNEQCFGPGTRLLVL.

The V and J genes are TRBV29-1 and TRBJ2-1; no clear D gene. The CDR3 runs 12 residues. V dropped 0 bases and J dropped 8 bases, with 8 bases sitting between them. Germline CDR1 and CDR2: SQVTM and ANQGSEA. The CDR3 nucleotides are TGCAGCGTTGAAGATTACGGTGATGAGCAGTTCTTC. Translating gives CSVEDYGDEQFF.

This clonotype has only a few counts. The V and J genes are TRBV11-2 and TRBJ1-1, with TRBD1 as a possible D gene (6 bases). Germline V lookup: CDR1 SGHAT, CDR2 FQNNGV. V lost 4 bases to trimming and J lost 10 bases, with 25 bases between them. This CDR3 has 16 residues. CDR3 bases: TGTGCCAGCAGCTCCGTCAAGGGGGGGGCCGCCCGGGGAGCTTTCTTT. Translation gives CASSSVKGGAARGAFF.

The chain links TRBV7-3 to TRBJ2-2; D unclear. V shed 1 base and J shed 7 bases, with 10 bases lying between them. Germline V gene lookup returns CDR1 SGHTA and CDR2 FQGTGA. The CDR3 spans 14 residues. The CDR3 spells CASSLISPGGELFF. The CDR3 nucleotides read TGTGCCAGCAGCTTAATCAGTCCGGGCGGGGAGCTGTTTTTT.

The CDR3 coding sequence is TGTGCCAGCGCGGGGGGCGGCCGAGAGCAGTTCTTC. Translation: CASAGGGREQFF. V and J are TRBV11-3 and TRBJ2-5, with 8 nucleotides matching TRBD2. TRBJ2-1 explains the end of the DNA better; the J call may be wrong. Per germline, CDR1 SGHNT and CDR2 YENEEA. The CDR3 is made up of 12 amino acids.

The table lists this clonotype with many counts. The chain recombines TRBV29-1 with TRBJ2-4, with 9 bases lining up with TRBD1. This CDR3 is 13 amino acids long. CDR1 is SQVTM, CDR2 ANQGSEA, per germline. With 0 bases clipped from V and 7 bases from J, the junction kept 1 base outside the gene matches. This chain's CDR3 is CSVEEDRGNIQYF. CDR3 bases: TGCAGCGTTGAAGAGGACAGGGGCAACATTCAGTACTTC.

This chain links TRBV7-9 with TRBJ2-1; TRBD2 agrees at 11 bases. V was pared by 6 bases and J by 3 bases, with 4 bases of the junction left unmatched. Per the germline V gene, CDR1 is SEHNR and CDR2 is FQNEAQ (reference sequence). The CDR3 has 15 residues. CDR3 sequence reads: CASRAGTSGYNEQFF. In DNA form, the CDR3 reads TGTGCCAGCAGGGCCGGGACTAGCGGCTACAATGAGCAGTTCTTC.

The chain combines TRBV7-3 with TRBJ2-3, with TRBD2 as a possible D gene (6 bases). Germline CDR1 and CDR2: SGHTA and FQGTGA. Between the trimmed V and J ends, which lost 6 bases and 1 base, there was a span of 8 bases. This CDR3 has 13 amino acids. The CDR3 DNA reads as TGTGCCAGCAGGGCTAGCGGCACAGATACGCAGTATTTT. Translated, it gives CASRASGTDTQYF.

This clonotype was picked up a small number of times. The chain is built from TRBV13 and TRBJ2-1, with TRBD1 as a possible D gene (5 bases). The CDR3 length is 15 residues. CDR1 and CDR2 (germline): PRHDT, FYEKMQ (reference sequence). V lost 5 bases and J lost 2, with 13 bases in between. This CDR3 is CASSRIGATYNEQFF. CDR3 bases: TGTGCCAGCAGCCGAATAGGGGCCACCTACAATGAGCAGTTCTTC.

In this sample, this clonotype turned up a few times. The J gene is TRBJ2-5, the V gene TRBV29-1; 12 nucleotides line up with TRBD2. The germline CDR1 and CDR2 sequences are SQVTM and ANQGSEA. The junction had 7 bases not matched to a gene; V was cut back by 5 bases and J by 6 bases. This CDR3 contains 14 residues. The CDR3: CSVRRLAGEKTQYF. The CDR3 DNA reads TGCAGCGTTCGCCGACTAGCGGGGGAAAAGACCCAGTACTTC.

This clonotype occurred a few times. The rearrangement links TRBV9 to TRBJ2-1; 8 bases match TRBD2. The CDR3 length is 19 residues. V gave up 4 bases and J gave up 7 bases; unmatched junction bases: 22. Germline loops: CDR1 SGDLS, CDR2 YYNGEE. The CDR3 loop is CASSPSTTQGLDGINEQFF. In DNA form, the CDR3 reads TGTGCCAGCAGCCCATCTACGACGCAGGGACTAGACGGGATTAATGAGCAGTTCTTC. Variable domain in full (rest from reference TRBV9 and TRBJ2-1): DSGVTQTPKHLITATGQRVTLRCSPRSGDLSVYWYQQSLDQGLQFLIQYYNGEERAKGNILERFSAQQFPDLHSELNLSSLELGDSALYFCASSPSTTQGLDGINEQFFGPGTRLTVL.

In its sample, this clonotype was seen a few times. V is TRBV29-1 and J is TRBJ2-1; possibly TRBD2 for D (5 bases). The length of the CDR3 is 14 residues. Germline V gene data show CDR1 as SQVTM and CDR2 as ANQGSEA. Trimming cost V 8 bases and J 4 bases, with 18 bases left between them. The CDR3, as DNA: TGCAGCACAACCCGGGATCTGGGGTACAATGAGCAGTTCTTC. Its protein is CSTTRDLGYNEQFF.

The rearrangement links TRBV12-3 or TRBV12-4 to TRBJ1-2; TRBD1 matches at 11 bases. CDR3 length: 17 amino acids. V shed 5 bases, J shed 8 bases, and the junction held 16 bases outside the gene matches. The CDR3 DNA follows: TGTGCCAGCAGTCGTACCTCCTGGGACAGGGGGTATCAGGGCTACACCTTC. Translating it yields CASSRTSWDRGYQGYTF.

The V gene is TRBV9, the J gene TRBJ1-6, with a possible D match to TRBD1 (5 bases). V lost 4 bases and J 6 bases, leaving 14 bases between the germline ends. The germline V gene encodes CDR1 SGDLS and CDR2 YYNGEE. The CDR3 length is 15 residues. CDR3: CASSPGGGGNSPLHF. The CDR3 coding sequence is TGTGCCAGCAGCCCGGGGGGGGGTGGTAATTCACCCCTCCACTTT.

V and J are TRBV12-3 or TRBV12-4 and TRBJ1-2; TRBD1 matches at 8 bases. CDR3 size: 14 residues. V lost 5 bases to trimming and J lost 8 bases; unmatched junction nucleotides: 10. The CDR3 DNA reads TGTGCCAGCAGTCCGGGACAGGAGTATAAAGGCTACACCTTC. This gives the protein CASSPGQEYKGYTF.

This chain connects TRBV12-3 or TRBV12-4 to TRBJ2-5; 7 bases fit TRBD1. Losses at the gene ends were 7 bases for V and 4 bases for J; bases not matched to a gene: 6. CDR3 length: 13 amino acids. The CDR3, as DNA: TGTGCCAGCAAGGGGGCAGGGCGAGAGACCCAGTACTTC. Amino acid sequence: CASKGAGRETQYF.

This sequence joins TRBV4-2 and TRBJ2-2; TRBD2 might be the D (6 bases). Between the trimmed V and J ends, which lost 4 bases and 4 bases, there was a span of 10 bases. Germline-derived CDR1 and CDR2 are LGHNA and YNFKEQ. This CDR3 comprises 14 residues. DNA of the CDR3: TGTGCCAGCAGCCCGGACTACCTCACCGGGGAGCTGTTTTTT. Residues: CASSPDYLTGELFF.

The chain has TRBV20-1 and TRBJ1-1, with a weak D call TRBD1 (5 bases). Deletions cut 2 bases from V and 7 bases from J, with 14 bases between. There are 13 residues in the CDR3. The germline V gene encodes CDR1 DFQATT and CDR2 SNEGSKA (reference sequence). As DNA, the CDR3 is TGCAGTGCTAGACAGGGAGGGACCGATGAAGCTTTCTTT. Residues: CSARQGGTDEAFF.

The chain is built from TRBV6-1 and TRBJ2-3, with 11 bases aligning to TRBD2. V was pared by 3 bases and J by 3 bases, with 5 bases of the junction left unmatched. CDR3 length equals 16 residues. The germline V gene has CDR1 MNHNS and CDR2 SASEGT. The CDR3 reads CASSESSGGFTDTQYF. CDR3 coding DNA: TGTGCCAGCAGTGAGTCTAGCGGGGGGTTTACAGATACGCAGTATTTT.